Below, one T cell receptor beta chain is given with its context. The antigen remains undetermined. Template material for amplifying TCR beta CDR3 regions consisted of RNA transcripts. First-round RT-PCR of the TCR CDR3 relied on the HTBI primer set. TCRdb passed the multiplex PCR reads through MiXCR, listing each CDR3 protein once. The table includes around 420,000 distinct CDR3 sequences, approximately 15% detected once. Stable Graves' hyperthyroidism denoted no ophthalmopathy progression over 18 months. The study left out patients who had uncontrolled infection, other autoimmune disease, pregnancy or lactation. There are 12 residues in the CDR3. Germline CDR1 reads LNHDA; CDR2 reads SQIVND (reference sequence). Trimming removed 1 base at V and 7 bases at J, with 7 bases between. These data come from a study of T cells in Graves' hyperthyroidism and ophthalmopathy. The study, taken as a whole, reports: Ophthalmopathy could be told apart from stable hyperthyroidism with a 13 V-J model.

Sequenced input: blood. The sequence derives from a woman younger than 35 with Graves' hyperthyroidism. V usage is TRBV19 and J usage is TRBJ1-2; D perhaps matches TRBD1 (5 bases). CDR3 protein: CASSIGDSGYTF. The CDR3 nucleotides are TGTGCCAGTAGTATAGGGGACTCTGGCTACACCTTC.